Sequencing of this TCR beta chain was carried out in a study of T cell responses to AZD1222 COVID-19 vaccine. The protocol was immunoSEQ multiplex PCR, while the TCRdb copy is restricted to in-frame clones and leaves out a portion. The profile covers about 93,000 clones, with roughly nine tenths appearing a single time and about 2.5% taken by the ten largest. The CDR3 runs 13 residues. Between the trimmed V and J ends, which lost 1 base and 5 bases, there was a span of 5 bases. Germline V gene data show CDR1 as SGHTA and CDR2 as FQGTGA. The source is an adult who received the AZD1222 COVID-19 vaccine. The specimen comprised peripheral blood, sampled 28 days after the second AZD1222 dose. The chain links TRBV7-3 to TRBJ2-2; D remains ambiguous. The CDR3 DNA follows: TGTGCCAGCAGCTTAAGCGCGACCGGGGAGCTGTTTTTT. The encoded protein is CASSLSATGELFF.